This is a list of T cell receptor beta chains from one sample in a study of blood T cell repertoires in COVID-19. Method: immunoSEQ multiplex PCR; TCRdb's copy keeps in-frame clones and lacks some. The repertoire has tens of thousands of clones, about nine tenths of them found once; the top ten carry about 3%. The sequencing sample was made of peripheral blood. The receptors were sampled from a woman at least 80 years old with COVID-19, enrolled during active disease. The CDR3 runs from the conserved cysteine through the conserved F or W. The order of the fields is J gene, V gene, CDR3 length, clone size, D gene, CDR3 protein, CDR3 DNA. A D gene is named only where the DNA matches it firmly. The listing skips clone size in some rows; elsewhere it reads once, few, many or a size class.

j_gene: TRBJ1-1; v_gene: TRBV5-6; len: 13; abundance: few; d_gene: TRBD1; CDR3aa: CASSLGTGTEAFF; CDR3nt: TGTGCCAGCAGCTTGGGGACAGGCACTGAAGCTTTCTTT
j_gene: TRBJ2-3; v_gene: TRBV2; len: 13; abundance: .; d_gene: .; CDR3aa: CASNRDRTDTQYF; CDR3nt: TGTGCCAGCAACAGGGACCGCACAGATACGCAGTATTTT
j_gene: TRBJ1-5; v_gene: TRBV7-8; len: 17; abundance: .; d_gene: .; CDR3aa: CASSLEVNRAVHQPQHF; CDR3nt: TGTGCCAGCAGCTTAGAAGTAAACAGGGCGGTCCATCAGCCCCAGCATTTT
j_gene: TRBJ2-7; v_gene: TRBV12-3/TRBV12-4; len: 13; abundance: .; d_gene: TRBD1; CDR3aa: CASERDRGFEQYF; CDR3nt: TGTGCCAGTGAACGGGACAGGGGGTTCGAGCAGTACTTC
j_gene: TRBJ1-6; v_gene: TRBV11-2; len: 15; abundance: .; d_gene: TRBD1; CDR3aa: CASSSQGQANSPLHF; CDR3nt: TGTGCCAGCAGCTCCCAGGGACAGGCGAATTCACCCCTCCACTTT
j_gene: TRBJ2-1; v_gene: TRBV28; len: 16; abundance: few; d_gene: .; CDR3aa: CASSPLAESSYNEQFF; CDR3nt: TGTGCCAGCAGTCCCTTAGCGGAGAGCTCCTACAATGAGCAGTTCTTC
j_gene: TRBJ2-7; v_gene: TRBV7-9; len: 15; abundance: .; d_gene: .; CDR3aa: CASSPVQGIYYEQYF; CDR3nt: TGTGCCAGCAGCCCAGTCCAGGGCATCTACTACGAGCAGTACTTC
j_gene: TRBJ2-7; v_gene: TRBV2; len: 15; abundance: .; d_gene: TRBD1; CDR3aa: CASSSGTGGSYEQYF; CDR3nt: TGTGCCAGCAGCTCCGGGACAGGGGGCTCCTACGAGCAGTACTTC
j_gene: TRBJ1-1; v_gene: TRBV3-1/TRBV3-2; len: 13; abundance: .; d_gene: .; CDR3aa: CASSLTGKPEAFF; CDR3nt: TGTGCCAGCAGCCTTACAGGGAAACCTGAAGCTTTCTTT
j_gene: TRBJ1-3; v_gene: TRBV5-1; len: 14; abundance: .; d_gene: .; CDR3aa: CASSAAASGNTIYF; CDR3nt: TGCGCCAGCAGCGCGGCAGCATCTGGAAACACCATATATTTT
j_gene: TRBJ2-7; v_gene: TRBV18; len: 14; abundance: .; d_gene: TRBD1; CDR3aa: CASSLTDRDYEQYF; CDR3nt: TGTGCCAGCTCACTAACGGACAGGGACTACGAGCAGTACTTC
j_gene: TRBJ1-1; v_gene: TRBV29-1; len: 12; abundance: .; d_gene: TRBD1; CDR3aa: CSAGTGGAEAFF; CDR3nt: TGCAGCGCTGGGACAGGGGGAGCTGAAGCTTTCTTT
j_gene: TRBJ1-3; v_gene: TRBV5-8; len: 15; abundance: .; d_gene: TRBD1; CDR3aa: CASSSLTGAGNTIYF; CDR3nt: TGTGCCAGCAGCTCGTTGACAGGGGCTGGAAACACCATATATTTT
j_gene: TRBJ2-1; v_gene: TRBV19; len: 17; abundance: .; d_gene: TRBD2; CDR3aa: CASSIAGTSGSNNEQFF; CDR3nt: TGTGCCAGTAGTATAGCCGGGACTAGCGGGAGCAACAATGAGCAGTTCTTC
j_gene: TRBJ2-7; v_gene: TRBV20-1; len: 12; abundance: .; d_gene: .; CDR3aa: CSASHRAYEQYF; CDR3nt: TGCAGTGCTAGTCACAGGGCCTACGAGCAGTACTTC
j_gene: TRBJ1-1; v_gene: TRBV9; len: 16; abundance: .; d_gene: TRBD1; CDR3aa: CASSGRQGARFTEAFF; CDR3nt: TGTGCCAGCAGCGGCCGACAGGGGGCTAGGTTCACTGAAGCTTTCTTT
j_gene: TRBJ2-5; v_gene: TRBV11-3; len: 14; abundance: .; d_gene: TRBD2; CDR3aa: CASSLTAGGETQYF; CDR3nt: TGTGCCAGCAGCTTAACAGCGGGAGGGGAGACCCAGTACTTC
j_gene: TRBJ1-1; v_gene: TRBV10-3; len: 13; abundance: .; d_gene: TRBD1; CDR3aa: CATRQGLNTEAFF; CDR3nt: TGTGCCACCAGACAGGGGTTGAACACTGAAGCTTTCTTT
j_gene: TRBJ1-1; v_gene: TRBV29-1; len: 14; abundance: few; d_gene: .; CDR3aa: CSAEGEGWNTEAFF; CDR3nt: TGCAGCGCTGAGGGGGAGGGCTGGAACACTGAAGCTTTCTTT
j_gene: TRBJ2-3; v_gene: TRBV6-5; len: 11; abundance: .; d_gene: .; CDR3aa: CATLLRGTQYF; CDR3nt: TGTGCCACCCTCCTCCGGGGTACGCAGTATTTT
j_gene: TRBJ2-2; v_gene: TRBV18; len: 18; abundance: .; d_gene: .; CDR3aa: CASSPINEPLESGGELFF; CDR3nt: TGTGCCAGCTCACCAATTAATGAGCCTCTGGAGTCTGGCGGGGAGCTGTTTTTT
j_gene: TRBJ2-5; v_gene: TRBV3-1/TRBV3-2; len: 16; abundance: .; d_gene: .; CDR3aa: CASSQAIGDGGETQYF; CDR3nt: TGTGCCAGCAGCCAAGCCATCGGGGACGGGGGAGAGACCCAGTACTTC
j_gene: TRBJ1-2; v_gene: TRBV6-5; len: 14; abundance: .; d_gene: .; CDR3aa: CASSYWGEDYGYTF; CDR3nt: TGTGCCAGCAGTTACTGGGGGGAGGACTATGGCTACACCTTC
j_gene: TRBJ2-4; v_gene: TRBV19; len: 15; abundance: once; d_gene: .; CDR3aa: CASSIDSGYTNIQYF; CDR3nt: TGTGCCAGTAGTATAGATTCGGGTTATACGAACATTCAGTACTTC